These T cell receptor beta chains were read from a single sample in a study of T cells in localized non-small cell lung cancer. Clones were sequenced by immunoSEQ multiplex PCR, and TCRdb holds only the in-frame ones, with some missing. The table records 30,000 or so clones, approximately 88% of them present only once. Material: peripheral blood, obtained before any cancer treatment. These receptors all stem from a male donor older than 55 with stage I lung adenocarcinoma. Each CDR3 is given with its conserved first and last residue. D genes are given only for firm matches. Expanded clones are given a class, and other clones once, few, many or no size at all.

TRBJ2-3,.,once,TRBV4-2,TGTGCCAGCAGCCAAGAAACAGGGCCAGATACGCAGTATTTT,CASSQETGPDTQYF
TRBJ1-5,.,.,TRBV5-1,TGCGCCAGCAGCTTGGGGAGCTCAGGAGATCAGCCCCAGCATTTT,CASSLGSSGDQPQHF
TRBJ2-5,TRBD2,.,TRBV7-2,TGTGCCAGCAGCCAACTAGCGGGGGGGCAAGAGACCCAGTACTTC,CASSQLAGGQETQYF
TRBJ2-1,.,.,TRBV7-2,TGTGCCAGCAGCGATGACTGGGTATCCTACAATGAGCAGTTCTTC,CASSDDWVSYNEQFF
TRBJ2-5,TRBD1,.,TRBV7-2,TGTGCCAGCAGCTTCCAGGGCAGGGGGGAGACCCAGTACTTC,CASSFQGRGETQYF
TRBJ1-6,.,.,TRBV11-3,TGTGCCAGCAGCGAACAGGGCGAAAATTCACCCCTCCACTTT,CASSEQGENSPLHF
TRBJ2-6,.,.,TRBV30,TGTGCCTGCCCAAAAAACTCTGGGGCCAACGTCCTGACTTTC,CACPKNSGANVLTF
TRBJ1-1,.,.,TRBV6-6,TGTGCCAGCAGGCTAACGACTACAGCGAACACTGAAGCTTTCTTT,CASRLTTTANTEAFF
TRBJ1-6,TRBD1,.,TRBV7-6,TGTGCCAGCAGCAGACAGGGGGCCGGCTATAATTCACCCCTCCACTTT,CASSRQGAGYNSPLHF
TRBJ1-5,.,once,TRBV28,TGTGCCAGCAGTTTACTAATGCGGCTTAGCAATCAGCCCCAGCATTTT,CASSLLMRLSNQPQHF